This passage covers 20 T cell receptor beta chains from one sample sequenced in a study of graft-versus-host responses after intestinal transplantation. What these receptors recognize is not known. Assay used: immunoSEQ multiplex PCR; TCRdb lists only in-frame clones, some missing. The sample records 90,000 to 120,000 clones, 80% to 90% being singletons. The material was unstimulated CD4+ T cells sorted from spleen or lymph node cells, obtained before transplant. These receptors were collected from a human donor who was the organ donor for an intestinal transplant.

The chain joins TRBV14 to TRBJ1-2; maybe TRBD1 (5 bases). Germline CDR1 reads SGHDN; CDR2 reads FVKESK. The CDR3 is 13 amino acids. V lost 4 bases and J 6 bases, leaving 12 bases between the germline ends. The CDR3 loop is CASSPRRVDGYTF. The CDR3 DNA reads TGTGCCAGCAGCCCGCGCAGGGTCGATGGCTACACCTTC.

V gene TRBV11-2 combines with J gene TRBJ2-7, with 8 nucleotides matching TRBD2. The CDR3 loop spans 15 amino acids. Germline CDR1 reads SGHAT; CDR2 reads FQNNGV. Trimming cost V 2 bases and J 3 bases; bases outside gene matches: 6. CDR3 sequence reads: CASSLIGLAGYEQYF. The CDR3 region has the DNA TGTGCCAGCAGCTTAATAGGGCTAGCGGGCTACGAGCAGTACTTC.

The V gene is TRBV19, the J gene TRBJ2-5; D is unclear. Germline V gene sequence: CDR1 LNHDA, CDR2 SQIVND (reference sequence). The ends were cut back, 5 bases at V and 5 bases at J, with 6 bases in the middle. CDR3 length: 11 amino acids. The CDR3 is CASSGWETQYF. The CDR3 nucleotides read TGTGCCAGTAGTGGGTGGGAGACCCAGTACTTC.

The table lists this clone with a count of one. This chain links TRBV18 with TRBJ2-5; the match to TRBD2 covers 14 bases. Germline CDR1 is KGHSH and CDR2 is LQKENI. With V trimmed by 6 bases and J by 5 bases, 11 bases remained unmatched. The CDR3 has 17 residues. CDR3: CASSPGTSGSLGETQYF. For the CDR3, the DNA is TGTGCCAGCTCCCCTGGGACTAGCGGGAGTTTAGGGGAGACCCAGTACTTC.

The chain couples TRBV6-5 to TRBJ1-5; D is unclear. V shed 0 bases and J shed 2 bases, with 5 bases lying between them. The CDR3 covers 14 residues. Per the germline V gene, CDR1 is MNHEY and CDR2 is SVGAGI. The CDR3 region has the DNA TGTGCCAGCAGTTACTCTGCAGGCAATCAGCCCCAGCATTTT. Protein product: CASSYSAGNQPQHF.

This clone was counted a single time. V and J are TRBV19 and TRBJ1-2; possible D gene TRBD1, 6 bases. V lost 4 bases to trimming and J lost 4 bases, with 19 bases between them. Germline loops: CDR1 LNHDA, CDR2 SQIVND (reference sequence). This CDR3 region has 16 residues. The CDR3 DNA follows: TGTGCCAGTAGTAAATCCCCCGAGACAGGAGTCTATGGCTACACCTTC. This sequence encodes CASSKSPETGVYGYTF.

The V call is TRBV10-2, the J call TRBJ2-1, with TRBD2 matching 10 bases. CDR1 is WSHSY, CDR2 SAAADI, per germline. This CDR3 has 15 residues. J lost 9 bases, V lost 3 bases, and 8 bases had no gene match. CDR3 amino acids: CASSDASGSGAEQFF. CDR3 in DNA: TGCGCCAGCAGTGACGCTAGCGGGAGCGGGGCTGAGCAGTTCTTC.

This sequence joins TRBV19 and TRBJ1-6; D is undetermined. Germline V gene data show CDR1 as LNHDA and CDR2 as SQIVND (reference sequence). The ends were cut back, 4 bases at V and 0 bases at J, with 4 bases in the middle. This CDR3 spans 14 amino acids. The CDR3: CASSTSSYNSPLHF. DNA of the CDR3: TGTGCCAGTAGTACGAGCTCCTATAATTCACCCCTCCACTTT. Supplemented by reference TRBV19 and TRBJ1-6, the full variable domain reads DGGITQSPKYLFRKEGQNVTLSCEQNLNHDAMYWYRQDPGQGLRLIYYSQIVNDFQKGDIAEGYSVSREKKESFPLTVTSAQKNPTAFYLCASSTSSYNSPLHFGNGTRLTVT.

V gene TRBV19 combines with J gene TRBJ2-1, with 13 bases lining up with TRBD2. The germline CDR1 and CDR2 sequences are LNHDA and SQIVND (reference sequence). The CDR3 spans 15 residues. With V trimmed by 5 bases and J by 6 bases, 4 bases remained unmatched. The CDR3 is CASSVGLAGVNEQFF. CDR3 bases: TGTGCCAGTAGTGTAGGACTAGCGGGAGTCAATGAGCAGTTCTTC.

The chain links TRBV11-3 to TRBJ2-1; 7 bases are a match to TRBD2. The CDR3 covers 15 residues. Germline lookup yields CDR1 SGHNT and CDR2 YENEEA. After removal of 3 bases from V and 15 bases from J, the junction contained 17 bases not matched to a gene. CDR3 protein: CASSLLPGLGRGGFF. Written as DNA, the CDR3 is TGTGCCAGCAGCTTGTTACCGGGTCTAGGGAGGGGTGGGTTCTTC.

The gene calls are TRBV7-9 and TRBJ2-5, with D hard to call. Per germline, CDR1 SEHNR and CDR2 FQNEAQ (reference sequence). There are 14 residues in the CDR3. The V and J ends lost 4 bases and 1 base respectively, with 10 bases between them. The DNA for the CDR3 is TGTGCCAGCAGCTCAACAGCAGGCCAAGAGACCCAGTACTTC. It encodes CASSSTAGQETQYF. Full variable domain (rest looked up from reference TRBV7-9 and TRBJ2-5): DTGVSQNPRHKITKRGQNVTFRCDPISEHNRLYWYRQTLGQGPEFLTYFQNEAQLEKSRLLSDRFSAERPKGSFSTLEIQRTEQGDSAMYLCASSSTAGQETQYFGPGTRLLVL.

This clone was observed once. This sequence joins TRBV6-5 and TRBJ1-1; D is possibly TRBD1 (5 bases). Trimming took off 1 base at V and 6 bases at J, with 9 bases between the two ends. CDR3 length equals 13 residues. Germline CDR1 is MNHEY and CDR2 is SVGAGI. CDR3 residues: CASSYFAGPEAFF. CDR3 sequence (DNA): TGTGCCAGCAGTTACTTTGCGGGGCCTGAAGCTTTCTTT.

The rearrangement joins TRBV7-9 to TRBJ2-3; D may be TRBD1 (6 bases). CDR3 length: 16 amino acids. Between the trimmed V and J ends, which lost 1 base and 4 bases, there was a span of 15 bases. Germline CDR1 is SEHNR and CDR2 is FQNEAQ (reference sequence). The chain's CDR3 is CASSLDLQGRADTQYF. In DNA form, the CDR3 reads TGTGCCAGCAGCTTAGATTTACAGGGTCGCGCAGATACGCAGTATTTT.

The chain employs TRBV6-1 and TRBJ1-1; D is unclear. CDR1 and CDR2 from the germline V gene are MNHNS and SASEGT. The CDR3 length is 13 residues. The ends were cut back, 7 bases at V and 0 bases at J, with 9 bases in the middle. The CDR3 loop reads CASKHNVNTEAFF. As DNA, the CDR3 is TGTGCCAGCAAACATAATGTGAACACTGAAGCTTTCTTT.

The chain uses TRBV6-5 and TRBJ2-7; weak D call: TRBD1 (5 bases). This CDR3 has 13 residues. V was cut by 7 bases and J by 3 bases, with 13 bases left in between. Germline lookup yields CDR1 MNHEY and CDR2 SVGAGI. Here the CDR3 reads CASKGPANYEQYF. As DNA, the CDR3 is TGTGCCAGCAAGGGGCCCGCGAACTACGAGCAGTACTTC.

The rearrangement uses TRBV5-1 and TRBJ2-7, with D possibly being TRBD1 (6 bases). The germline V gene has CDR1 SGHRS and CDR2 YFSETQ. Trimming pared 0 bases from V and 3 bases from J, leaving 10 bases between. The CDR3 length is 14 residues. This chain's CDR3 is CASSLAQGFYEQYF. In DNA form, the CDR3 reads TGCGCCAGCAGCTTGGCGCAGGGGTTCTACGAGCAGTACTTC.

The chain carries TRBV6-1 and TRBJ1-2, with D uncertain. The germline V gene has CDR1 MNHNS and CDR2 SASEGT. The CDR3 totals 16 residues. V dropped 2 bases and J dropped 4 bases, with 17 bases sitting between them. The CDR3 DNA is TGTGCCAGCAGTGAATCCGGATTTCTGGGTACCTATGGCTACACCTTC. Protein product: CASSESGFLGTYGYTF.

The chain joins TRBV5-4 to TRBJ1-1; perhaps TRBD1 as D (6 bases). V was pared by 1 base and J by 1 base, with 11 bases between. The CDR3 runs 15 residues. In germline, CDR1 is SGHNT, CDR2 YYREEE (reference sequence). Here the CDR3 reads CASSLSRTENTEAFF. The CDR3 DNA reads as TGTGCCAGCAGCTTGTCTAGGACAGAGAACACTGAAGCTTTCTTT. The complete variable domain, with remaining parts taken from reference TRBV5-4 and TRBJ1-1, reads ETGVTQSPTHLIKTRGQQVTLRCSSQSGHNTVSWYQQALGQGPQFIFQYYREEENGRGNFPPRFSGLQFPNYSSELNVNALELDDSALYLCASSLSRTENTEAFFGQGTRLTVV.

This chain joins TRBV7-9 and TRBJ1-1, with D hard to call. The CDR3 has 12 amino acids. CDR1 SEHNR and CDR2 FQNEAQ come from the germline V gene (reference sequence). The V and J ends lost 1 base and 6 bases respectively, with 6 bases between them. The CDR3 DNA is TGTGCCAGCAGCTTAGATCAGGCTGAAGCTTTCTTT. It encodes CASSLDQAEAFF.

This clone was seen a single time. This chain links TRBV5-6 with TRBJ2-3, with D perhaps matching TRBD2 (6 bases). The CDR3 contains 14 residues. V was pared by 4 bases and J by 7 bases, with 16 bases between. In germline, CDR1 is SGHDT, CDR2 YYEEEE. The CDR3, as DNA: TGTGCCAGCAGCGCGGGATCCTGGGCAAATACGCAGTATTTT. Amino acids: CASSAGSWANTQYF.